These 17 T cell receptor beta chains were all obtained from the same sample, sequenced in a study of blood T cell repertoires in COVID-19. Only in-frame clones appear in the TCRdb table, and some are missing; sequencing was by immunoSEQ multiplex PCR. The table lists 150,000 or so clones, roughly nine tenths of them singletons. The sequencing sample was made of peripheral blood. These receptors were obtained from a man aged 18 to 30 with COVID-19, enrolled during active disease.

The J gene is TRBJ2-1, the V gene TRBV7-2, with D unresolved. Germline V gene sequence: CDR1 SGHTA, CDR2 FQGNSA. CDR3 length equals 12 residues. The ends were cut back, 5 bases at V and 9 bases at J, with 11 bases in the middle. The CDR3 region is CASSHGVPEQFF. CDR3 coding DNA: TGTGCCAGCAGCCATGGAGTCCCTGAGCAGTTCTTC.

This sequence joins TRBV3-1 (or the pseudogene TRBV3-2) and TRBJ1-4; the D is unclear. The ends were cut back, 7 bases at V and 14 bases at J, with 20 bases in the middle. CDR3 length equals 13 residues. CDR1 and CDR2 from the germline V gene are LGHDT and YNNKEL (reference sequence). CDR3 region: CASMDVRYRRLFF. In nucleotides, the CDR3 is TGTGCCAGCATGGATGTTCGGTATCGGAGGCTGTTTTTT.

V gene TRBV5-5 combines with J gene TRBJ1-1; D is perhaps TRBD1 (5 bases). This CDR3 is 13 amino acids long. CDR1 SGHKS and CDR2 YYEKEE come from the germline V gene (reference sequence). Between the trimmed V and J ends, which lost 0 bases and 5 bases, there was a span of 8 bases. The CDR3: CASSLAGRTEAFF. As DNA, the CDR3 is TGTGCCAGCAGCTTGGCAGGGCGGACTGAAGCTTTCTTT.

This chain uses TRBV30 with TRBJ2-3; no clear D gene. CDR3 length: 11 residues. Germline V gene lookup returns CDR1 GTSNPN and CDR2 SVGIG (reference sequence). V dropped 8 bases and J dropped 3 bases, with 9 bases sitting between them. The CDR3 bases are TGTGCCGTCGGTTGGACAGATACGCAGTATTTT. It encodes CAVGWTDTQYF.

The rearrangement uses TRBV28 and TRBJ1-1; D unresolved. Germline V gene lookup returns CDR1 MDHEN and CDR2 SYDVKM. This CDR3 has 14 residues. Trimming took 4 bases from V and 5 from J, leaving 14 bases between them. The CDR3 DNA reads TGTGCCAGCAGTTCTTCTGGCGGGATGACTGAAGCTTTCTTT. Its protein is CASSSSGGMTEAFF.

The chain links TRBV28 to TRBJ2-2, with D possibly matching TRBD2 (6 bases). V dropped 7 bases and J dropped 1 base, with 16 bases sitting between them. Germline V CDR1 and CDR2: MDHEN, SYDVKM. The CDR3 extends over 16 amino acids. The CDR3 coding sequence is TGTGCCAGCACCTACCCCGGGACTTGGAACACCGGGGAGCTGTTTTTT. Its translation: CASTYPGTWNTGELFF.

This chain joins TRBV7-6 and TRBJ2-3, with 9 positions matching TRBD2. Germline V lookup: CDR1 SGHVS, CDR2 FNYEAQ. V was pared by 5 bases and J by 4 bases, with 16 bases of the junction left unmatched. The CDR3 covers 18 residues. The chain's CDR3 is CASSPHRSRTSDPDTQYF. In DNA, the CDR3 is TGTGCCAGCAGCCCACATAGGTCTAGGACTAGCGATCCAGATACGCAGTATTTT.

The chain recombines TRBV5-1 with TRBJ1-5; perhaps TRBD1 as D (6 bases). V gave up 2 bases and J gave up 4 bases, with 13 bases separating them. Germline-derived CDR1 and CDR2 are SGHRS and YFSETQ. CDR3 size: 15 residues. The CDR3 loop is CASSLDPGQNQPQHF. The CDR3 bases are TGCGCCAGCAGCTTAGATCCGGGACAAAATCAGCCCCAGCATTTT.

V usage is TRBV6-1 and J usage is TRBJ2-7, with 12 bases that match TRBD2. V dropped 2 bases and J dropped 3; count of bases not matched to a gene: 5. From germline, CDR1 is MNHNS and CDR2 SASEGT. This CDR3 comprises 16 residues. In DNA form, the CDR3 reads TGTGCCAGCAGTGAACTAGCGGGAGGGTTACGCTACGAGCAGTACTTC. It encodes CASSELAGGLRYEQYF.

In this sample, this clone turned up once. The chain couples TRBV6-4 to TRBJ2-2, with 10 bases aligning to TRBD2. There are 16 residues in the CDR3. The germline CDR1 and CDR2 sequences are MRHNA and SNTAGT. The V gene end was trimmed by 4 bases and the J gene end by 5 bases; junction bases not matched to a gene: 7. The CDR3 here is CASSALAGVRTGELFF. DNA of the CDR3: TGTGCCAGCAGTGCTCTAGCGGGAGTGAGGACCGGGGAGCTGTTTTTT.

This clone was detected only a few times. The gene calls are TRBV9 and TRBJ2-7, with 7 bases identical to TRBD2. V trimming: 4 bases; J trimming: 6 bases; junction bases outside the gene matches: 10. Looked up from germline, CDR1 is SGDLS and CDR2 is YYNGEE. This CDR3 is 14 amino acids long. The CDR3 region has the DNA TGTGCCAGCAGCCTTTGGGAGGGAACGGGCGAGCAGTACTTC. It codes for CASSLWEGTGEQYF.

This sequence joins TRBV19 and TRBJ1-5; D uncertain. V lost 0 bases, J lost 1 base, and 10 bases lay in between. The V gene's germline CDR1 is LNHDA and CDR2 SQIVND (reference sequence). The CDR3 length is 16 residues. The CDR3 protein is CASSIDPRLSNQPQHF. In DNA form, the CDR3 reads TGTGCCAGTAGTATAGACCCCAGGTTGAGCAATCAGCCCCAGCATTTT.

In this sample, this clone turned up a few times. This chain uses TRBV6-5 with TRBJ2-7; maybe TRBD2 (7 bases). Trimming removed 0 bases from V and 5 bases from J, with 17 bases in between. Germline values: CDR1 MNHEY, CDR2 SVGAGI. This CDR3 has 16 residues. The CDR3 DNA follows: TGTGCCAGCAGTTACTCGGGCGGGGGCTTGGGAAACGAGCAGTACTTC. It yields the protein CASSYSGGGLGNEQYF.

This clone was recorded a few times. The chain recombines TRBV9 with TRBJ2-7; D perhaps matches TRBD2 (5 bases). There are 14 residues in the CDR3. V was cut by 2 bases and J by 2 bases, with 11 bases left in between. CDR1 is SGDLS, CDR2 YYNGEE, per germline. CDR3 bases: TGTGCCAGCAGCGTCTACGGGAATGCCTACGAGCAGTACTTC. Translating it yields CASSVYGNAYEQYF.

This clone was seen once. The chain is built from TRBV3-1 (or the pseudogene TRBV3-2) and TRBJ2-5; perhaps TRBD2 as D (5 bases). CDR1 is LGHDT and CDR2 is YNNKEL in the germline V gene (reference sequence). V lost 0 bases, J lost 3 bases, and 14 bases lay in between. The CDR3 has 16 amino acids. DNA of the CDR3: TGTGCCAGCAGCCAAGAGGCGGGCCCAACGAAAGAGACCCAGTACTTC. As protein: CASSQEAGPTKETQYF.

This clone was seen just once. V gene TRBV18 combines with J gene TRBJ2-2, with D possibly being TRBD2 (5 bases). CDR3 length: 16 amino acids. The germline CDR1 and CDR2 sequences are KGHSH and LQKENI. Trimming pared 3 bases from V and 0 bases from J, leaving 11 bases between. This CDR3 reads CASSPVRAANTGELFF. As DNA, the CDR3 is TGTGCCAGCTCACCCGTTCGAGCGGCGAACACCGGGGAGCTGTTTTTT.

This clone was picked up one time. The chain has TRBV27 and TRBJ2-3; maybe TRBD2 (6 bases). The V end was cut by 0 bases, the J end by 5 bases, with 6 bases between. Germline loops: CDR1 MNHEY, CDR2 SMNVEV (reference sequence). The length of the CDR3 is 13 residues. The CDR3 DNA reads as TGTGCCAGCAGTTTATCGCGGGGAGATACGCAGTATTTT. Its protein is CASSLSRGDTQYF.